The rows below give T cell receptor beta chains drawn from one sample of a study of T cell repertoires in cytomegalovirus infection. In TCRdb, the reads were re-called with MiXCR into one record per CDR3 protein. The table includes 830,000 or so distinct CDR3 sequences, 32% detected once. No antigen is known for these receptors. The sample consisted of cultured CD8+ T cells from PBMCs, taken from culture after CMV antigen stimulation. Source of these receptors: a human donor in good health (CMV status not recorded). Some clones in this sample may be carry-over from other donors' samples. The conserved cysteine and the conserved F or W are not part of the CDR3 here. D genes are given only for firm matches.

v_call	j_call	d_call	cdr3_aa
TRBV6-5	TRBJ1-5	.	TSSVGGDYQPQH
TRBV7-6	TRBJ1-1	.	ASSSQGTMNTEAF
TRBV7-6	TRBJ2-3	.	ASSFTS
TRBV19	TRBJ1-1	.	ASSSQEMNTEAF
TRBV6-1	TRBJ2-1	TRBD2	ASSYQRGGLDEQF
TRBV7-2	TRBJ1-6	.	ASEGTFPTHMPHMSSYNSPLH
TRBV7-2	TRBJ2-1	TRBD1	ASSFQGARPSREQF
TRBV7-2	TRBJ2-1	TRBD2	ASSLGASGSYNEQF
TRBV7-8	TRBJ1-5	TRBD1	ASSSRGSKRQPQH
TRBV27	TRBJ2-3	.	ASSSYSGFDTQY
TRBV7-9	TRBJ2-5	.	ASSLENEETQY